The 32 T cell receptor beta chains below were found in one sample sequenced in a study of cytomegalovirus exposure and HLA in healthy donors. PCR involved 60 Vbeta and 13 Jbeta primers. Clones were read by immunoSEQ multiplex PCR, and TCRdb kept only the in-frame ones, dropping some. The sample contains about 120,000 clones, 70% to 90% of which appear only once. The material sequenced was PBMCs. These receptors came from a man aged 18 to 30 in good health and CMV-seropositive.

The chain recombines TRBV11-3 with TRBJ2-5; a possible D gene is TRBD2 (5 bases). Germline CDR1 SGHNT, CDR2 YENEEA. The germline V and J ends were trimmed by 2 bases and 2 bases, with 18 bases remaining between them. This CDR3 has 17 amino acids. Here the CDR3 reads CASSLSLGGSGQETQYF. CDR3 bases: TGTGCCAGCAGCTTAAGTTTAGGCGGATCGGGGCAAGAGACCCAGTACTTC.

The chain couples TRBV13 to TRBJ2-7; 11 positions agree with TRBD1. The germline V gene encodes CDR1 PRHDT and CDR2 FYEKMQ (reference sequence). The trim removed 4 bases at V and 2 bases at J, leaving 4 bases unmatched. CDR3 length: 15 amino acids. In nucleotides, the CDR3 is TGTGCCAGCAGCTACCCGGGACAGGGGGCCTACGAGCAGTACTTC. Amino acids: CASSYPGQGAYEQYF. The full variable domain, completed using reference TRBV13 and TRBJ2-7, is AAGVIQSPRHLIKEKRETATLKCYPIPRHDTVYWYQQGPGQDPQFLISFYEKMQSDKGSIPDRFSAQQFSDYHSELNMSSLELGDSALYFCASSYPGQGAYEQYFGPGTRLTVT.

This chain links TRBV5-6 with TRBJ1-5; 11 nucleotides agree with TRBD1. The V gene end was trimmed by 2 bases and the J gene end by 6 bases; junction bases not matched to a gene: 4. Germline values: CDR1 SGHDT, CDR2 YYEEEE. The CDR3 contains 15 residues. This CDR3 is CASSFRGQGGQPQHF. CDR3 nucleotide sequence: TGTGCCAGCAGCTTTAGGGGACAGGGGGGTCAGCCCCAGCATTTT.

The CDR3, as DNA: TGTGCCTGGAGTGAAGGGACTAGCATTTGGAATGAGCAGTTCTTC. As protein: CAWSEGTSIWNEQFF. The chain is built from TRBV30 and TRBJ2-1; 9 positions match TRBD2. This CDR3 is 15 amino acids long. Trimming cost V 1 base and J 7 bases; bases outside gene matches: 8. CDR1 and CDR2 from the germline V gene are GTSNPN and SVGIG (reference sequence).

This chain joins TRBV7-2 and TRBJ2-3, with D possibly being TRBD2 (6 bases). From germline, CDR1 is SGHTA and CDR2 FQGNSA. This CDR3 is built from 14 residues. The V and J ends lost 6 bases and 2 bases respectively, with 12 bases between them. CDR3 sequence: CASRLRGLTDTQYF. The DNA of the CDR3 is TGTGCCAGCAGGTTAAGGGGACTCACAGATACGCAGTATTTT.

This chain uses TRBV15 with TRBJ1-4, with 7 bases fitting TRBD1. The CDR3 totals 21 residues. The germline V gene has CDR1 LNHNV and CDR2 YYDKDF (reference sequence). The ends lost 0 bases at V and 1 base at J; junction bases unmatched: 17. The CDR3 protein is CATSRDPLSETTGLTNEKLFF. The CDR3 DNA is TGTGCCACCAGCAGAGATCCCCTCTCCGAGACGACAGGGTTAACTAATGAAAAACTGTTTTTT.

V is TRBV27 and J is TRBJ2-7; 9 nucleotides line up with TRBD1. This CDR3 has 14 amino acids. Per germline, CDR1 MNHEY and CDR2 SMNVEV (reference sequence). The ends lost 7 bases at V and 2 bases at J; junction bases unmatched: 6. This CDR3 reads CASTKGQGTYEQYF. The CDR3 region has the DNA TGTGCCAGCACTAAGGGACAGGGAACCTACGAGCAGTACTTC.

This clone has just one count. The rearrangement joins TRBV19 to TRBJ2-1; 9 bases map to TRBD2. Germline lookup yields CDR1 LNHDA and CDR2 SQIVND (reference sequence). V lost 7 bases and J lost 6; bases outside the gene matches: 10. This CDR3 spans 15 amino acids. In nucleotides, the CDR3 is TGTGCCAGTACCCCCTCGGGACTAGCCTCCAATGAGCAGTTCTTC. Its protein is CASTPSGLASNEQFF.

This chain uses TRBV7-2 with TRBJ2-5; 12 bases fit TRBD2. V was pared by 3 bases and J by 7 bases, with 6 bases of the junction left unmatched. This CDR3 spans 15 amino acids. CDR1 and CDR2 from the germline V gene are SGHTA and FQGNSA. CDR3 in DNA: TGTGCCAGCAGCTTTTTGACTAGCGGGGGTGCGACCCAGTACTTC. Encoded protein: CASSFLTSGGATQYF.

The CDR3 sequence: CASSLGQGAPLDKNIQYF. For the CDR3, the DNA is TGTGCCAGCAGCTTAGGTCAGGGGGCTCCGTTAGACAAAAACATTCAGTACTTC. The rearrangement uses TRBV11-2 and TRBJ2-4; 8 positions match TRBD1. J lost 3 bases, V lost 1 base, and 11 bases had no gene match. From germline, CDR1 is SGHAT and CDR2 FQNNGV. The CDR3 spans 18 residues.

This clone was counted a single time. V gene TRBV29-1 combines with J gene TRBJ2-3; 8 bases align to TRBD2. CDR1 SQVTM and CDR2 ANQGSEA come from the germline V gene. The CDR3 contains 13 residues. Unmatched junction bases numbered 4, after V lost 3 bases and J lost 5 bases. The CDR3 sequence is CSVDGTRGDTQYF. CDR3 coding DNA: TGCAGCGTTGACGGGACTAGAGGAGATACGCAGTATTTT.

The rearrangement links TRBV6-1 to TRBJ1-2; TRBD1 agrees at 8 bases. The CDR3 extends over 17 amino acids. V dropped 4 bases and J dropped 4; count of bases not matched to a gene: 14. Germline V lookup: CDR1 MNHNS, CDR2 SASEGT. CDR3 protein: CASSARRQGPTLYGYTF. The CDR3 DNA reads TGTGCCAGCAGTGCAAGACGACAGGGGCCAACCCTCTATGGCTACACCTTC.

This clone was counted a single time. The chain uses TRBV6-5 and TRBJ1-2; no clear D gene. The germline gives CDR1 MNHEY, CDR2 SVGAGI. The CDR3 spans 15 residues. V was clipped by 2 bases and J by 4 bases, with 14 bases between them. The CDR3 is CASSYDRGWGYGYTF. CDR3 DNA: TGTGCCAGCAGTTACGATAGAGGGTGGGGCTATGGCTACACCTTC.

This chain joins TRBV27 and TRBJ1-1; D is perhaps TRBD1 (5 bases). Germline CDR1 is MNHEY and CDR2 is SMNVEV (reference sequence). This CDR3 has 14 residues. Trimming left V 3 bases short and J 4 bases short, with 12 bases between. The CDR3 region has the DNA TGTGCCAGCAGTTTCGCAGGGCTTGGCACTGAAGCTTTCTTT. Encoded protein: CASSFAGLGTEAFF.

CDR3 sequence (DNA): TGTGCCAGTCGGACCGGGACAGGGGACTACAATGAGCAGTTCTTC. Its translation: CASRTGTGDYNEQFF. The V gene is TRBV27, the J gene TRBJ2-1; 10 bases are shared with TRBD1. V was pared by 9 bases and J by 3 bases, with 8 bases of the junction left unmatched. This CDR3 is built from 15 residues. Per the germline V gene, CDR1 is MNHEY and CDR2 is SMNVEV (reference sequence).

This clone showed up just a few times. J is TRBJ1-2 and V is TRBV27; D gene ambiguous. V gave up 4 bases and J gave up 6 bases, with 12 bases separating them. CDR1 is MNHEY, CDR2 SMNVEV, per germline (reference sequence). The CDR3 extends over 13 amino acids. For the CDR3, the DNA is TGTGCCAGCAGTTCCCTGCCTACAGATGGCTACACCTTC. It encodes CASSSLPTDGYTF.

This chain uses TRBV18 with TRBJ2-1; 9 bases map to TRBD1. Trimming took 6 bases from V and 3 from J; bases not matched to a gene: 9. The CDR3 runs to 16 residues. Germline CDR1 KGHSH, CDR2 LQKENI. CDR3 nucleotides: TGTGCCAGCTCCCAAGGCGGACAGGGGTACTACAATGAGCAGTTCTTC. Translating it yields CASSQGGQGYYNEQFF.

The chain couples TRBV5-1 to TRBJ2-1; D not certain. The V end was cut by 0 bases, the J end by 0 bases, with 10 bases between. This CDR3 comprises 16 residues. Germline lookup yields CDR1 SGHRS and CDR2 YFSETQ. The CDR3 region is CASSLEATFSYNEQFF. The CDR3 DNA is TGCGCCAGCAGCTTGGAGGCGACATTCTCCTACAATGAGCAGTTCTTC.

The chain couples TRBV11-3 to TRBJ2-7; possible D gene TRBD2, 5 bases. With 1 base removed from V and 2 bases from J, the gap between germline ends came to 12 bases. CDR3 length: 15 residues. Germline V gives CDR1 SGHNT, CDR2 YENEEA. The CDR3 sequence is CASSLAAGLAYEQYF. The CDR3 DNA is TGTGCCAGCAGCTTAGCGGCGGGTCTTGCCTACGAGCAGTACTTC. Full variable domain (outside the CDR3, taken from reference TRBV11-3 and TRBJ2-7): EAGVVQSPRYKIIEKKQPVAFWCNPISGHNTLYWYLQNLGQGPELLIRYENEEAVDDSQLPKDRFSAERLKGVDSTLKIQPAELGDSAVYLCASSLAAGLAYEQYFGPGTRLTVT.

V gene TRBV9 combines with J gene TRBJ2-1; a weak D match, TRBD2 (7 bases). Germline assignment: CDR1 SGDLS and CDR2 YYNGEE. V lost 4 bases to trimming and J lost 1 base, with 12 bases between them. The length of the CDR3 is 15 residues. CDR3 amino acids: CASSRGRGSYNEQFF. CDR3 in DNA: TGTGCCAGCAGCAGGGGGAGGGGATCCTACAATGAGCAGTTCTTC.

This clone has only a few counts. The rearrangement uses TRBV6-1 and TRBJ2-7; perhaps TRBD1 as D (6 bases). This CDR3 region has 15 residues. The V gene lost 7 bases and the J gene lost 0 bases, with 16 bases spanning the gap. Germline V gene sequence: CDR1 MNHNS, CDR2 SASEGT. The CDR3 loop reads CASTGIEGVSYEQYF. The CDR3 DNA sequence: TGTGCCAGCACGGGTATTGAGGGGGTCTCCTACGAGCAGTACTTC.

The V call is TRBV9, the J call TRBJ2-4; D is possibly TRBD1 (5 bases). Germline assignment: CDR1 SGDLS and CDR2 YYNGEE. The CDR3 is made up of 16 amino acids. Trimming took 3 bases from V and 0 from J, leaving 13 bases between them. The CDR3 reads CASSAQGLLAKNIQYF. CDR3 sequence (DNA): TGTGCCAGCAGCGCCCAGGGCCTACTAGCCAAAAACATTCAGTACTTC.

CDR3 nucleotides: TGCGCCAGCAGCCAGGCACTAGCGGGGGTCTCCTACGAGCAGTACTTC. Its translation: CASSQALAGVSYEQYF. This chain links TRBV4-1 with TRBJ2-7, with 11 bases aligning to TRBD2. From germline, CDR1 is MGHRA and CDR2 YSYEKL. Trimming at V came to 3 bases and at J to 0 bases, leaving 4 bases not matched to a gene. The CDR3 runs 16 residues.

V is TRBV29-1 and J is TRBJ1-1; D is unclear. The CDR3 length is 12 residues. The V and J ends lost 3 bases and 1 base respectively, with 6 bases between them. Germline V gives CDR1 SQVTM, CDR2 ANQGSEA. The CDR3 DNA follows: TGCAGCGTTGACCCGTCGAACACTGAAGCTTTCTTT. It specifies CSVDPSNTEAFF. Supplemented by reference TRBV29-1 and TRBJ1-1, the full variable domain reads SAVISQKPSRDICQRGTSLTIQCQVDSQVTMMFWYRQQPGQSLTLIATANQGSEATYESGFVIDKFPISRPNLTFSTLTVSNMSPEDSSIYLCSVDPSNTEAFFGQGTRLTVV.

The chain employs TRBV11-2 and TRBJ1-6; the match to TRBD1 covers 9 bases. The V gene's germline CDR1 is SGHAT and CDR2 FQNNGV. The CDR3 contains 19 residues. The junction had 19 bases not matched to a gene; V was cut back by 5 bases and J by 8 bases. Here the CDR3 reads CASSPRRQGEWAIHSPLHF. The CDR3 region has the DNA TGTGCCAGCAGCCCAAGGCGACAGGGGGAGTGGGCTATACATTCACCCCTCCACTTT.

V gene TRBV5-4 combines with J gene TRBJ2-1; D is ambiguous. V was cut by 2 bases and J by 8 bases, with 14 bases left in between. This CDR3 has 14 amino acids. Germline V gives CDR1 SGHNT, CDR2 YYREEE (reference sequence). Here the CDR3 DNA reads TGTGCCAGCAGCTTCACCGCGGTGGTGGATGAGCAGTTCTTC. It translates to CASSFTAVVDEQFF.

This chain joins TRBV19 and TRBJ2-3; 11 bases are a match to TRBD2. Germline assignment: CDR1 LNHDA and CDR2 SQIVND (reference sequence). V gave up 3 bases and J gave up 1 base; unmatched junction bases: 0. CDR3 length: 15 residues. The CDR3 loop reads CASSMTSGGTDTQYF. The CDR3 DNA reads TGTGCCAGTAGTATGACTAGCGGGGGCACAGATACGCAGTATTTT.

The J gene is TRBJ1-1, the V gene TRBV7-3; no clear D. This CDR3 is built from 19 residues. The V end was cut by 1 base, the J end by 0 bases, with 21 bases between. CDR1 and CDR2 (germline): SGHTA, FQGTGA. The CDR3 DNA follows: TGTGCCAGCAGCTTAAATCCCAAGTTCAGGCAGATGATGAACACTGAAGCTTTCTTT. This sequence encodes CASSLNPKFRQMMNTEAFF.

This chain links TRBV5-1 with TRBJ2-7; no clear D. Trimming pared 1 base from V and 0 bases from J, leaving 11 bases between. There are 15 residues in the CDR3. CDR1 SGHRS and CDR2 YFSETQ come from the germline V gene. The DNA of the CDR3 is TGCGCCAGCAGCTTGTATTCCCTCGGCTCCTACGAGCAGTACTTC. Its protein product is CASSLYSLGSYEQYF. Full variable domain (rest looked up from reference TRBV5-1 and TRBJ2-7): KAGVTQTPRYLIKTRGQQVTLSCSPISGHRSVSWYQQTPGQGLQFLFEYFSETQRNKGNFPGRFSGRQFSNSRSEMNVSTLELGDSALYLCASSLYSLGSYEQYFGPGTRLTVT.

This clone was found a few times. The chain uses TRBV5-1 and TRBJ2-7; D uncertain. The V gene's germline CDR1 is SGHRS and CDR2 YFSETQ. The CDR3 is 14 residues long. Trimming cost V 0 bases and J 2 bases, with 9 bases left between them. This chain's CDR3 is CASSLGPEAYEQYF. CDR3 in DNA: TGCGCCAGCAGCTTGGGTCCAGAAGCCTACGAGCAGTACTTC.

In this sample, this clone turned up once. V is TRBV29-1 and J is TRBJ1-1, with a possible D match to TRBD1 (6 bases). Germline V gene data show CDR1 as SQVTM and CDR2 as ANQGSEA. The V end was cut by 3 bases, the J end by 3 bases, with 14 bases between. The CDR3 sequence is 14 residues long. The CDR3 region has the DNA TGCAGCGTTGAGGCAGCAGGGGTGTACACTGAAGCTTTCTTT. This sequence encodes CSVEAAGVYTEAFF.

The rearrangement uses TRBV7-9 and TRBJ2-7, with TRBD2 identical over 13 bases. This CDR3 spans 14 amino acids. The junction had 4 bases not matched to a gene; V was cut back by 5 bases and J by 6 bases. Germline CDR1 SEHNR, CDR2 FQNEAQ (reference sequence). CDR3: CASSPGTSGVEQYF. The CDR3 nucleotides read TGTGCCAGCAGCCCGGGGACTAGCGGGGTCGAGCAGTACTTC.